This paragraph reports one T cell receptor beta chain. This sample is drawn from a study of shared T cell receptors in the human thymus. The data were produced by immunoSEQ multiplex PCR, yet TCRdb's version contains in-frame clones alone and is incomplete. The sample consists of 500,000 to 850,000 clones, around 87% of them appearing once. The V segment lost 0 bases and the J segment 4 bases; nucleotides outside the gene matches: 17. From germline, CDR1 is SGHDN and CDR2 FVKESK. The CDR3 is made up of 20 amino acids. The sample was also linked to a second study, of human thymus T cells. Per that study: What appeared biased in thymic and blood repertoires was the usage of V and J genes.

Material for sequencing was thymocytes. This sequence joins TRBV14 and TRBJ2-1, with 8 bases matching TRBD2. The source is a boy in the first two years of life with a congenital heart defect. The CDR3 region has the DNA TGTGCCAGCAGCCAAGAGTCCCTCCCACCCGGGACTAGTCCTTACAATGAGCAGTTCTTC. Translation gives CASSQESLPPGTSPYNEQFF.